The 12 T cell receptor beta chains reported below all come from one sample, sequenced in a study of beta chain features in type 1 diabetes. The antigens of these receptors remain unknown. Expressed TCRB transcripts were sequenced because the entire RNA isolate underwent reverse transcription. Some clones are missing from TCRdb's copy, which holds only in-frame ones; the method was immunoSEQ multiplex PCR. The data contain approximately 260,000 clones, 24% of them seen just once; the ten biggest clones take up approximately 0.011%. Study observations and caveats: In every one of the four CD4+ subsets, TCRB CDR3s were moderately but significantly shorter in Type 1 diabetes patients.

Sequencing was carried out using naive CD4+ T cells from blood. Every receptor here comes from a woman aged 30 to 39 with type 1 diabetes.

This clone has just a few counts. This chain links TRBV18 with TRBJ2-3; TRBD1 matches 8 bases. The CDR3 runs 15 residues. Germline assignment: CDR1 KGHSH and CDR2 LQKENI. V lost 3 bases to trimming and J lost 6 bases; unmatched junction nucleotides: 8. The CDR3 here is CASSPIRGPRDTQYF. DNA of the CDR3: TGTGCCAGCTCACCGATCAGGGGGCCAAGGGATACGCAGTATTTT.

The J gene is TRBJ2-7, the V gene TRBV4-1, with D possibly TRBD2 on 7 matching bases. The germline V and J ends were trimmed by 5 bases and 2 bases, with 16 bases remaining between them. In germline, CDR1 is MGHRA, CDR2 YSYEKL. There are 15 residues in the CDR3. The CDR3: CASSFIEGGAYEQYF. The CDR3 DNA reads as TGCGCCAGCAGCTTTATAGAAGGGGGGGCCTACGAGCAGTACTTC.

The chain links TRBV5-4 to TRBJ2-1, with TRBD2 as a possible D gene (6 bases). This CDR3 has 15 residues. Trimming stripped 0 bases from V and 4 bases from J, with 11 bases between. In germline, CDR1 is SGHNT, CDR2 YYREEE (reference sequence). In DNA, the CDR3 is TGTGCCAGCAGCTTGGGGGACTTTAATTACAATGAGCAGTTCTTC. This gives the protein CASSLGDFNYNEQFF.

This clone was observed a few times. The chain recombines TRBV30 with TRBJ2-7; TRBD1 matches 8 bases. This CDR3 comprises 13 residues. The germline gives CDR1 GTSNPN, CDR2 SVGIG (reference sequence). The J segment lost 1 base and the V segment lost 8 bases, leaving 7 bases of the junction unmatched. The CDR3 is CAASRDRSYEQYF. The CDR3 DNA reads as TGTGCCGCCAGCCGGGACAGGTCCTACGAGCAGTACTTC.

The rearrangement uses TRBV7-9 and TRBJ2-1, with 9 bases that match TRBD1. The CDR3 has 16 residues. The ends lost 2 bases at V and 6 bases at J; junction bases unmatched: 8. Germline lookup yields CDR1 SEHNR and CDR2 FQNEAQ (reference sequence). CDR3 sequence reads: CASSLPGDREVNEQFF. In DNA, the CDR3 is TGTGCCAGCAGCTTACCGGGGGACAGGGAGGTCAATGAGCAGTTCTTC.

This clone has only a few counts. The V gene is TRBV29-1, the J gene TRBJ2-7; D is unresolved. The CDR3 consists of 12 residues. Germline V gives CDR1 SQVTM, CDR2 ANQGSEA. Trimming took off 5 bases at V and 6 bases at J, with 14 bases between the two ends. The CDR3 DNA reads as TGCAGCGTTCAAGGTCCTTACACCGAGCAGTACTTC. Translating it yields CSVQGPYTEQYF.

This clone was recorded a few times. The rearrangement joins TRBV19 to TRBJ1-5; TRBD1 might be the D (5 bases). This CDR3 is built from 13 residues. Germline assignment: CDR1 LNHDA and CDR2 SQIVND (reference sequence). V was shortened by 3 bases and J by 10 bases, with 13 bases between the two germline ends. The CDR3 DNA reads as TGTGCCAGTAGTATCCCATCGGGGGGACCCCAGCATTTT. It yields the protein CASSIPSGGPQHF.

This clone has a handful of counts. DNA for the CDR3: TGTGCCTGGGCGCAGACTAGCAATGAGCAGTTCTTC. Translating gives CAWAQTSNEQFF. This chain links TRBV30 with TRBJ2-1, with D maybe TRBD2 (6 bases). The V gene lost 5 bases and the J gene lost 6 bases, with 11 bases spanning the gap. Germline loops: CDR1 GTSNPN, CDR2 SVGIG (reference sequence). The CDR3 is 12 residues long.

The chain combines TRBV7-8 with TRBJ1-1; unclear D gene. The ends were cut back, 1 base at V and 14 bases at J, with 11 bases in the middle. Germline CDR1 reads SGHVS; CDR2 reads FQNEAQ. The CDR3 is made up of 11 amino acids. The CDR3 loop is CASSLGRVPFF. The CDR3 DNA sequence: TGTGCCAGCAGCTTAGGACGGGTTCCCTTCTTT.

This clone was seen only a few times. The chain uses TRBV5-8 and TRBJ1-4, with 7 bases that match TRBD1. J was trimmed by 1 base and V by 5 bases; bases with no gene match: 5. The CDR3 is made up of 15 amino acids. Germline CDR1 and CDR2: SGHTS and YDEGEE. The CDR3 nucleotides read TGTGCCAGCAGTGAAACAGGGGTAACTAATGAAAAACTGTTTTTT. Protein: CASSETGVTNEKLFF.

Written as DNA, the CDR3 is TGTGCCAGCAGCCAAGGGAGCCCGTTCTTC. As protein: CASSQGSPFF. This chain connects TRBV4-2 to TRBJ2-1; D not certain. V was trimmed by 1 base and J by 15 bases, leaving 7 bases between them. Germline loops: CDR1 LGHNA, CDR2 YNFKEQ. This CDR3 is built from 10 residues.

The CDR3 DNA sequence: TGCGCCAGCAGCCCAGGATTTAGCGGTACTAGCACAGATACGCAGTATTTT. This encodes CASSPGFSGTSTDTQYF. The V call is TRBV4-1, the J call TRBJ2-3; D perhaps matches TRBD2 (6 bases). With 4 bases removed from V and 0 bases from J, the gap between germline ends came to 17 bases. The CDR3 has 17 residues. Germline assignment: CDR1 MGHRA and CDR2 YSYEKL.